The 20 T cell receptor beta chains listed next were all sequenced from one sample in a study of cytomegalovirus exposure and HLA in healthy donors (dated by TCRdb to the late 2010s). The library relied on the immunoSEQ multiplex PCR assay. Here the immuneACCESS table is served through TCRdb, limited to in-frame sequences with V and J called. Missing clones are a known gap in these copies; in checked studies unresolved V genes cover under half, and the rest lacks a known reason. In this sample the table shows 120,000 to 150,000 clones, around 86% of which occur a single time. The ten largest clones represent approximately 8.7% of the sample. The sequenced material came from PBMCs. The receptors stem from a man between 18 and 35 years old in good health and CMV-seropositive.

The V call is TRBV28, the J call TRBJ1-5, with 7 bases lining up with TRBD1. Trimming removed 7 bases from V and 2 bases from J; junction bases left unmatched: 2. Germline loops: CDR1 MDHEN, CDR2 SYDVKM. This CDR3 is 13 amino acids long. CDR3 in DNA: TGTGCCAGCAAGGGGGCTGGCAATCAGCCCCAGCATTTT. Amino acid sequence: CASKGAGNQPQHF.

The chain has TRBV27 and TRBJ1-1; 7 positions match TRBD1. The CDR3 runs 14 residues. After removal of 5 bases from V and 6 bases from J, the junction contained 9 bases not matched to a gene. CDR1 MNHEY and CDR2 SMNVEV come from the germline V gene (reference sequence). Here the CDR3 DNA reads TGTGCCAGCAGTCCACGACAGGGAAGCCCTGAAGCTTTCTTT. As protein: CASSPRQGSPEAFF.

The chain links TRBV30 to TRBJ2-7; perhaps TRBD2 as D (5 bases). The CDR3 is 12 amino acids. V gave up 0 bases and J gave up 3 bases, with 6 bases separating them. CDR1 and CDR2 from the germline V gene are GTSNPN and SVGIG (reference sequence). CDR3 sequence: CAWSVLGYEQYF. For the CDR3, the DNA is TGTGCCTGGAGTGTACTAGGCTACGAGCAGTACTTC. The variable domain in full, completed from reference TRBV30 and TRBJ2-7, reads SQTIHQWPATLVQPVGSPLSLECTVEGTSNPNLYWYRQAAGRGLQLLFYSVGIGQISSEVPQNLSASRPQDRQFILSSKKLLLSDSGFYLCAWSVLGYEQYFGPGTRLTVT.

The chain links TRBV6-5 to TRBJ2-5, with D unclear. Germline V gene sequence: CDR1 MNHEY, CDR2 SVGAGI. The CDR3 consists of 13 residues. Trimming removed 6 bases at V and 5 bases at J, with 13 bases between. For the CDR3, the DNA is TGTGCCAGCAGGATTTCTAGTTGGGAGACCCAGTACTTC. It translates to CASRISSWETQYF.

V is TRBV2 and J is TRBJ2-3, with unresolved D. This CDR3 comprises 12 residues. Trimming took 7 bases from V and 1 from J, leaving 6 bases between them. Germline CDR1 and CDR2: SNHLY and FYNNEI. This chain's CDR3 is CASTRRTDTQYF. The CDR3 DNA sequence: TGTGCCAGCACCAGGCGCACAGATACGCAGTATTTT.

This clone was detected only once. The CDR3 loop is CASSLGQQNTEAFF. CDR3 nucleotides: TGTGCCAGCAGCTTAGGACAGCAGAACACTGAAGCTTTCTTT. J is TRBJ1-1 and V is TRBV7-9; possible D gene TRBD1, 5 bases. The CDR3 is 14 amino acids. Germline CDR1 SEHNR, CDR2 FQNEAQ (reference sequence). Trimming took off 1 base at V and 1 base at J, with 7 bases between the two ends.

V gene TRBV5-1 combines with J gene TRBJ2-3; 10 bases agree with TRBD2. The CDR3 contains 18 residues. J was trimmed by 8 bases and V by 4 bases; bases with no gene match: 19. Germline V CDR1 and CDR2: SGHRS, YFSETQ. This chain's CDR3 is CASSEKGSGGTVAPTQYF. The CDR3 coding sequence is TGCGCCAGCAGCGAGAAGGGTAGCGGGGGGACGGTGGCTCCTACGCAGTATTTT.

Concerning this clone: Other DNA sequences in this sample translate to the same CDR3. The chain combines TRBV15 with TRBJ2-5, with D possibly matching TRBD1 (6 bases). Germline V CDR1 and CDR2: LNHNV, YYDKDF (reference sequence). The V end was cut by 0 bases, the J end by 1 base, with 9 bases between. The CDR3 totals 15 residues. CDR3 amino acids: CATSRDRGSQETQYF. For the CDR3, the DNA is TGTGCCACCAGCAGAGACAGGGGTTCCCAAGAGACCCAGTACTTC.

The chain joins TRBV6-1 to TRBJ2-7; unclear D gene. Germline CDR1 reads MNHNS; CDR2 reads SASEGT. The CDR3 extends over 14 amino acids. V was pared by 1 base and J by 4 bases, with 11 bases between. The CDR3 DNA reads TGTGCCAGCAGTGAAGTGTCATCTCTATACGAGCAGTACTTC. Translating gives CASSEVSSLYEQYF.

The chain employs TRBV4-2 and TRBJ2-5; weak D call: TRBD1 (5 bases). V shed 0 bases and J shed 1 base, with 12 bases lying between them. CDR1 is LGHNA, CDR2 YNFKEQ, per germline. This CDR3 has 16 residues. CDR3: CASSQDRRQSQETQYF. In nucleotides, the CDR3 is TGTGCCAGCAGCCAAGATCGAAGACAGTCCCAAGAGACCCAGTACTTC.

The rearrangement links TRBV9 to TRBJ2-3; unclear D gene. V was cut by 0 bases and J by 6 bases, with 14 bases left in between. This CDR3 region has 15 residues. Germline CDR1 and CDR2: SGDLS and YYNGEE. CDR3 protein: CASSVGASVLDTQYF. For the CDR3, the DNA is TGTGCCAGCAGCGTAGGGGCGTCGGTATTGGATACGCAGTATTTT.

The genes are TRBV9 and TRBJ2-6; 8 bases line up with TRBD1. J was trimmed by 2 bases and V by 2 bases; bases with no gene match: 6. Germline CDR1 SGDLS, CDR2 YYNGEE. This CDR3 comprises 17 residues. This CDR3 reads CASSVSGGEPGANVLTF. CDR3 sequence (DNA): TGTGCCAGCAGCGTTTCAGGGGGCGAACCTGGGGCCAACGTCCTGACTTTC.

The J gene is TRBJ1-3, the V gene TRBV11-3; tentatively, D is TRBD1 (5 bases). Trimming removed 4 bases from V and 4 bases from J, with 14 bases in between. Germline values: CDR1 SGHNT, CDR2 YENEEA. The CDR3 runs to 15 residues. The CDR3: CASSSQGLGGNTIYF. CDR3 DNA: TGTGCCAGCAGCTCTCAGGGTCTAGGAGGAAACACCATATATTTT.

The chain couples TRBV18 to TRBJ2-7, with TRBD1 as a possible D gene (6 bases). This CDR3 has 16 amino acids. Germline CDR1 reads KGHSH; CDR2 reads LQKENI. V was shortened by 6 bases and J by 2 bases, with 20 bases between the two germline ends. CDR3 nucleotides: TGTGCCAGCTCTAACTTACAGGGATCCGACGCCTACGAGCAGTACTTC. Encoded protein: CASSNLQGSDAYEQYF.

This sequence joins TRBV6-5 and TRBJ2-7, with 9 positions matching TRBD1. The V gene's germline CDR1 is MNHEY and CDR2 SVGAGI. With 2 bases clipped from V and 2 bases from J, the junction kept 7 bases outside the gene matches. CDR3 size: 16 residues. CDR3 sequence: CASSYERTGVTYEQYF. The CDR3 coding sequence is TGTGCCAGCAGTTACGAGAGGACAGGGGTCACCTACGAGCAGTACTTC.

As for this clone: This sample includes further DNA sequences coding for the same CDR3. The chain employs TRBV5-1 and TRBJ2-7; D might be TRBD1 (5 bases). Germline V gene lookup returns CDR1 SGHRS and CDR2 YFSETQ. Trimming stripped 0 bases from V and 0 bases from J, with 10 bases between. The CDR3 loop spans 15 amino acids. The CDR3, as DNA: TGCGCCAGCAGCTTGGGCCAGGGAAGCTCCTACGAGCAGTACTTC. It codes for CASSLGQGSSYEQYF.

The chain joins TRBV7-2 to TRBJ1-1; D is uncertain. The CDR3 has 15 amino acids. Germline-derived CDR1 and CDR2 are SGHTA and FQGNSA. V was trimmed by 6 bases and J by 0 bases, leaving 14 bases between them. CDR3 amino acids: CASSPPSGLNTEAFF. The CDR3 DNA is TGTGCCAGCAGTCCTCCCTCCGGGTTGAACACTGAAGCTTTCTTT.

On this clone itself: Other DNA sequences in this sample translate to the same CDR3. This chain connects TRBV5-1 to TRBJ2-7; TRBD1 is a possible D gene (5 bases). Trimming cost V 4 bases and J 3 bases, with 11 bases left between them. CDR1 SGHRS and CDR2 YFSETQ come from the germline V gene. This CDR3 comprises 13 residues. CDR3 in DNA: TGCGCCAGCAGCCTGAGGCAGGGCTACGAGCAGTACTTC. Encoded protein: CASSLRQGYEQYF.

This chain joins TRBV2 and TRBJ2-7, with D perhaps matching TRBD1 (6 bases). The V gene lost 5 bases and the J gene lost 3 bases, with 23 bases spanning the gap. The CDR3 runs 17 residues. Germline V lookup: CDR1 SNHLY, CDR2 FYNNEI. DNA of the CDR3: TGTGCCAGCAGTACCCTGGACAGCGGACAACCAATCTACGAGCAGTACTTC. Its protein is CASSTLDSGQPIYEQYF.

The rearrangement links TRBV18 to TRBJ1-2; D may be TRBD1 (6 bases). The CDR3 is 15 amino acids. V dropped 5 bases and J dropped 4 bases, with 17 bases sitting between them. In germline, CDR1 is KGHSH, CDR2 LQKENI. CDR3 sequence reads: CASSTDSRPLYGYTF. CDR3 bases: TGTGCCAGCTCAACGGACAGTCGCCCACTCTATGGCTACACCTTC.